A selection of T cell receptor beta chains follows, all from one sample in a study of T cells in Graves' hyperthyroidism and ophthalmopathy. Via MiXCR, TCRdb re-called the multiplex PCR reads, giving one row per CDR3 protein. The sample contains a few hundred thousand distinct CDR3 sequences, more than 45% of which appear only once. Sequencing used peripheral blood or thyroid tissue (not recorded which). Receptors originate from a woman aged 18-30 years with Graves' hyperthyroidism. The CDR3 runs from the conserved cysteine through the conserved F or W. Fields, in order: V gene, J gene, D gene, clone size, CDR3 protein, CDR3 DNA. The D gene is left open where the match is weak. The size entry is marked missing in some rows and otherwise reads once, few, many or a size class.

v_call: TRBV29-1; j_call: TRBJ1-1; d_call: .; clone_size: .; cdr3_aa: CSVQGTEPRNTEAFF; cdr3_nt: TGCAGCGTCCAGGGGACCGAGCCCAGGAACACTGAAGCTTTCTTT
v_call: TRBV20-1; j_call: TRBJ2-7; d_call: TRBD2; clone_size: .; cdr3_aa: CSARRGGTYEQYF; cdr3_nt: TGCAGTGCTAGACGCGGGGGGACCTACGAGCAGTACTTC
v_call: TRBV27; j_call: TRBJ1-2; d_call: TRBD1; clone_size: many; cdr3_aa: CASSDRGFGYGYTF; cdr3_nt: TGTGCCAGCAGTGACAGGGGGTTCGGCTATGGCTACACCTTC
v_call: TRBV12-3/TRBV12-4; j_call: TRBJ2-1; d_call: .; clone_size: .; cdr3_aa: CASWRSNEQFF; cdr3_nt: TGTGCCAGTTGGAGGTCCAATGAGCAGTTCTTC
v_call: TRBV6-6; j_call: TRBJ1-5; d_call: TRBD1; clone_size: many; cdr3_aa: CASRKDRDQPQHF; cdr3_nt: TGTGCCAGCAGAAAAGACAGGGATCAGCCCCAGCATTTT
v_call: TRBV7-3; j_call: TRBJ1-4; d_call: TRBD1; clone_size: .; cdr3_aa: CASSRTGTGYNEKLFF; cdr3_nt: TGTGCCAGCAGCAGGACCGGGACAGGGTATAATGAAAAACTGTTTTTT
v_call: TRBV7-2; j_call: TRBJ2-5; d_call: .; clone_size: .; cdr3_aa: CASSTVFGETQYF; cdr3_nt: TGTGCCAGCAGCACGGTGTTCGGGGAGACCCAGTACTTC
v_call: TRBV5-4; j_call: TRBJ2-3; d_call: TRBD2; clone_size: few; cdr3_aa: CASSSPGTSGRAEDTQYF; cdr3_nt: TGTGCCAGCAGCTCCCCCGGGACTAGCGGGAGGGCCGAAGATACGCAGTATTTT
v_call: TRBV7-3; j_call: TRBJ2-5; d_call: TRBD2; clone_size: .; cdr3_aa: CANSLEASGRWTQYF; cdr3_nt: TGTGCCAACAGCTTAGAGGCTAGCGGGAGGTGGACCCAGTACTTC
v_call: TRBV5-1; j_call: TRBJ2-2; d_call: .; clone_size: .; cdr3_aa: CASSFTGANTGGLFF; cdr3_nt: TGCGCCAGCAGCTTCACGGGAGCGAACACCGGGGGGCTGTTTTTT
v_call: TRBV5-1; j_call: TRBJ1-2; d_call: .; clone_size: few; cdr3_aa: CASSLDRPYGYTF; cdr3_nt: TGCGCCAGCAGCCTCGACAGGCCCTATGGCTACACCTTC
v_call: TRBV2; j_call: TRBJ1-1; d_call: .; clone_size: many; cdr3_aa: CASLARSGITEAFF; cdr3_nt: TGTGCCAGCCTTGCTCGGAGCGGGATTACTGAAGCTTTCTTT
v_call: TRBV5-4; j_call: TRBJ1-1; d_call: .; clone_size: many; cdr3_aa: CASSLASYTEAFF; cdr3_nt: TGTGCCAGCAGCTTGGCCTCTTACACTGAAGCTTTCTTT
v_call: TRBV7-9; j_call: TRBJ2-1; d_call: .; clone_size: few; cdr3_aa: CASSPASHQFF; cdr3_nt: TGTGCCAGCAGCCCTGCCAGCCACCAGTTCTTC
v_call: TRBV29-1; j_call: TRBJ2-7; d_call: .; clone_size: .; cdr3_aa: CSLEGHYEQYF; cdr3_nt: TGCAGTTTAGAGGGCCACTACGAGCAGTACTTC
v_call: TRBV29-1; j_call: TRBJ1-1; d_call: .; clone_size: few; cdr3_aa: CSLGRENTEAFF; cdr3_nt: TGCAGCTTGGGCAGGGAGAACACTGAAGCTTTCTTT
v_call: TRBV7-2; j_call: TRBJ2-7; d_call: TRBD2; clone_size: many; cdr3_aa: CASTWTSGRGEQYF; cdr3_nt: TGTGCCAGCACCTGGACTAGCGGGAGAGGGGAGCAGTACTTC
v_call: TRBV6-5; j_call: TRBJ2-5; d_call: .; clone_size: many; cdr3_aa: CASSSPGHHQETQYF; cdr3_nt: TGTGCCAGCAGTAGCCCGGGACACCACCAAGAGACCCAGTACTTC
v_call: TRBV29-1; j_call: TRBJ2-5; d_call: .; clone_size: .; cdr3_aa: CSVSGETQYF; cdr3_nt: TGCAGCGTCTCCGGGGAGACCCAGTACTTC
v_call: TRBV30; j_call: TRBJ2-7; d_call: .; clone_size: .; cdr3_aa: CAWNFGHDYEQYF; cdr3_nt: TGTGCCTGGAATTTCGGACACGACTACGAGCAGTACTTC
v_call: TRBV2; j_call: TRBJ1-1; d_call: TRBD1; clone_size: .; cdr3_aa: CASSEGQGHTEAFF; cdr3_nt: TGTGCCAGCAGTGAGGGACAGGGTCACACTGAAGCTTTCTTT
v_call: TRBV29-1; j_call: TRBJ2-7; d_call: .; clone_size: .; cdr3_aa: CSLVGTYEQYF; cdr3_nt: TGCAGCTTAGTGGGGACCTACGAGCAGTACTTC
v_call: TRBV6-5; j_call: TRBJ2-2; d_call: .; clone_size: .; cdr3_aa: CASSTRTQNIGELFF; cdr3_nt: TGTGCCAGCAGTACCAGGACACAGAACATCGGGGAGCTGTTTTTT
v_call: TRBV2; j_call: TRBJ2-5; d_call: .; clone_size: many; cdr3_aa: CASSVGPVQETQYF; cdr3_nt: TGTGCCAGCAGTGTGGGACCGGTGCAAGAGACCCAGTACTTC